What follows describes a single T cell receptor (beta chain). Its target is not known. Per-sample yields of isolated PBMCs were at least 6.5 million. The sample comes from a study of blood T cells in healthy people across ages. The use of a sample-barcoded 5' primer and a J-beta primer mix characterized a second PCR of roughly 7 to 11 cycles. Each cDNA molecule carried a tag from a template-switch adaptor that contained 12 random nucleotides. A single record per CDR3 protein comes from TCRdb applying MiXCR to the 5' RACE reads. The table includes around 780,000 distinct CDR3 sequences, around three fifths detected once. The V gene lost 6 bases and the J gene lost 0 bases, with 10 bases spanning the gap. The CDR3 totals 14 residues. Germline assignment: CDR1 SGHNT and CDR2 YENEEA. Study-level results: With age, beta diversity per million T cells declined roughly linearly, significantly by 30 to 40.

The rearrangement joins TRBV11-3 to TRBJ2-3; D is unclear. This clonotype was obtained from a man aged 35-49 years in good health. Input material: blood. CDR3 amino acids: CASSYDQSTDTQYF. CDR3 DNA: TGTGCCAGCAGTTACGACCAGAGCACAGATACGCAGTATTTT.